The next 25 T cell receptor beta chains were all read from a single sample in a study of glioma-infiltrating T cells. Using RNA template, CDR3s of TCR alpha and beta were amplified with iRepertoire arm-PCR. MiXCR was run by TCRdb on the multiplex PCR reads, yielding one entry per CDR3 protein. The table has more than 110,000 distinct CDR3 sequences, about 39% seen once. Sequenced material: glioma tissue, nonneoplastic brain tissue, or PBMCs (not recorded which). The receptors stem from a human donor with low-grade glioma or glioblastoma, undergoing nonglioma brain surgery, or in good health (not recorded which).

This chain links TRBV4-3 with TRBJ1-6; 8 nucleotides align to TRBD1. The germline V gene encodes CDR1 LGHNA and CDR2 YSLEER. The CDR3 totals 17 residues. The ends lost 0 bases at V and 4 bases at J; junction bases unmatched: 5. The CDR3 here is CASSQDLTGAYNSPLHF. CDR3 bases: TGCGCCAGCAGCCAAGACTTGACAGGGGCGTATAATTCACCCCTCCACTTT.

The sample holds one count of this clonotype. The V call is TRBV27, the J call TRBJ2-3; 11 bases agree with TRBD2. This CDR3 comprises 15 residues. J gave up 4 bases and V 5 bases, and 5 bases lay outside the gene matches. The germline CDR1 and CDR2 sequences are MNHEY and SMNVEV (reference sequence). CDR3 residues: CASSDGTSGPDTQYF. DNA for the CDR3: TGTGCCAGCAGTGATGGGACTAGCGGACCAGATACGCAGTATTTT.

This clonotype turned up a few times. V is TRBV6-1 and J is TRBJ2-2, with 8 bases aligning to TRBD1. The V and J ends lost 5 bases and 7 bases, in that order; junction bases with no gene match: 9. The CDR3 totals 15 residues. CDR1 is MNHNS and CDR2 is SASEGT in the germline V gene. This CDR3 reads CASSSTGTGSGELFF. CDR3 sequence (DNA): TGTGCCAGCAGTTCGACCGGGACAGGTAGCGGGGAGCTGTTTTTT.

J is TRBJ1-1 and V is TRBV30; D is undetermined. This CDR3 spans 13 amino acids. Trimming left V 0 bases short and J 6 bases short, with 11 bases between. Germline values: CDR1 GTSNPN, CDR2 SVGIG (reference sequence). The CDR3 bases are TGTGCCTGGAGTGTTAGTCGGGCTGCTGAAGCTTTCTTT. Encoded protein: CAWSVSRAAEAFF.

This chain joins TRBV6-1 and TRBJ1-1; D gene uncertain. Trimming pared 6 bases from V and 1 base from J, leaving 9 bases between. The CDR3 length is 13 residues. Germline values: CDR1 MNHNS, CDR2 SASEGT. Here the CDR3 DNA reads TGTGCCAGCAGATCAGCCCAGAACACTGAAGCTTTCTTT. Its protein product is CASRSAQNTEAFF.

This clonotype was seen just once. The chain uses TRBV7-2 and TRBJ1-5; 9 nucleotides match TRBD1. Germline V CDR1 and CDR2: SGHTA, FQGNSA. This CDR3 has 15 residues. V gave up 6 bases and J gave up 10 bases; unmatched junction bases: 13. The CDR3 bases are TGTGCCAGCAGTAAAACTGTGGGACAGGGCGGTCCCCAGCATTTT. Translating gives CASSKTVGQGGPQHF.

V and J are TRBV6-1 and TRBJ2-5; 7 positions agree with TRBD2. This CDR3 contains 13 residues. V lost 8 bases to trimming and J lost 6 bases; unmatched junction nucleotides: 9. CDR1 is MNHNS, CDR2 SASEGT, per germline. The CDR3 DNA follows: TGTGCCAGCTTCTCCGGGACTATGCAGACCCAGTACTTC. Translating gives CASFSGTMQTQYF.

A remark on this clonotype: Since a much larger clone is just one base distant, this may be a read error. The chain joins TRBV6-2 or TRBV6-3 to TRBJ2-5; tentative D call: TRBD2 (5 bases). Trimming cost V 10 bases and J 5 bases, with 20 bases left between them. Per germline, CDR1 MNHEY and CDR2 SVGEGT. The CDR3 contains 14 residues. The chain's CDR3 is CATKGGWARETQYF. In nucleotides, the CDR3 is TGTGCCACCAAAGGAGGTTGGGCTCGGGAGACCCAGTACTTC.

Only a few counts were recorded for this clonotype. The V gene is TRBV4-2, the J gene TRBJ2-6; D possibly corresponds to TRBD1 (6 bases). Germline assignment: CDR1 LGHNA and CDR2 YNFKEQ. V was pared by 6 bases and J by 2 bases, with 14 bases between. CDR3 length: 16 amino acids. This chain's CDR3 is CASSPQTGPGANVLTF. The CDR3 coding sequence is TGTGCCAGCAGTCCCCAGACAGGCCCTGGGGCCAACGTCCTGACTTTC.

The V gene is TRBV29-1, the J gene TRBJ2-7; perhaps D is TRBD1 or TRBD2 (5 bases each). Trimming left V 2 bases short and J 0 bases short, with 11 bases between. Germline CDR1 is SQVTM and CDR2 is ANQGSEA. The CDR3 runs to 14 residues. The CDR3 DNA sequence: TGCAGCGTTGAACATCCAGGGAGCTCCTACGAGCAGTACTTC. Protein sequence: CSVEHPGSSYEQYF.

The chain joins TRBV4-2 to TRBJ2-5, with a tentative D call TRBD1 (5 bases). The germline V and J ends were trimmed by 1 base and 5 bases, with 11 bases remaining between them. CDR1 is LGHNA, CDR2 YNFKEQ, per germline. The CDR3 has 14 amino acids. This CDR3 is CASSQAGSSETQYF. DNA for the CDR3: TGTGCCAGCAGCCAAGCAGGGTCGAGTGAGACCCAGTACTTC.

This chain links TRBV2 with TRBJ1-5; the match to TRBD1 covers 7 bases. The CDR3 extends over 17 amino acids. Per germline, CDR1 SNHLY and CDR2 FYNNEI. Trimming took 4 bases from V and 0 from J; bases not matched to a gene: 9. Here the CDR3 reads CASSVRDSAHSNQPQHF. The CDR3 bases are TGTGCCAGCAGTGTCCGGGACAGTGCTCATAGCAATCAGCCCCAGCATTTT.

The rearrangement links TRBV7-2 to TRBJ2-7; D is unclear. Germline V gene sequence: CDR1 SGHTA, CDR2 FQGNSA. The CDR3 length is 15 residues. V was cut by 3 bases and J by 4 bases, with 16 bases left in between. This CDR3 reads CASSLSRTYPYEQYF. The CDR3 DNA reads TGTGCCAGCAGCTTGAGCAGGACCTACCCTTACGAGCAGTACTTC.

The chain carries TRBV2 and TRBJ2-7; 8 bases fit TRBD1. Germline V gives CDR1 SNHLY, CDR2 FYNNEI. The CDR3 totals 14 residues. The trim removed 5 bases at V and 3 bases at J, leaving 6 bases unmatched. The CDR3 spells CASSQGQVIYEQYF. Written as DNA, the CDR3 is TGTGCCAGCAGTCAGGGACAGGTTATCTACGAGCAGTACTTC.

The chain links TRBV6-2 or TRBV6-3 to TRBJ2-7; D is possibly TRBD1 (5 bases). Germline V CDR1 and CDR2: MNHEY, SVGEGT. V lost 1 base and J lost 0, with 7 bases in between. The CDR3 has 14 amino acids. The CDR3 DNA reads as TGTGCCAGCAGTTACTTACAGGACTCCTACGAGCAGTACTTC. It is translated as CASSYLQDSYEQYF.

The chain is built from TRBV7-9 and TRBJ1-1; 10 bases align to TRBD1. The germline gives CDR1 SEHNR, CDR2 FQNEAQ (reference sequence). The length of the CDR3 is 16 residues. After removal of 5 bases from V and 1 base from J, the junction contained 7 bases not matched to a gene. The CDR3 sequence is CASSRTGTGANTEAFF. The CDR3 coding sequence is TGTGCCAGCAGCCGAACCGGGACAGGGGCGAACACTGAAGCTTTCTTT.

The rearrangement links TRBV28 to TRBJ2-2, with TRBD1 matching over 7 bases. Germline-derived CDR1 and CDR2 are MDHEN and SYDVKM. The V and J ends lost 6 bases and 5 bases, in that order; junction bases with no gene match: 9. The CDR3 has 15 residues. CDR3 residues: CASRPQGRETGELFF. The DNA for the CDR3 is TGTGCCAGCAGGCCACAGGGGCGAGAAACCGGGGAGCTGTTTTTT.

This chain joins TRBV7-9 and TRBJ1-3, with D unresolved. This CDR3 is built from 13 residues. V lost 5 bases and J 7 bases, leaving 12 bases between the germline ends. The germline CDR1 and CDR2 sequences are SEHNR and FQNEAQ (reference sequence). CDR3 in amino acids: CASSVSSGNTIYF. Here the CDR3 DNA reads TGTGCCAGCAGCGTATCGTCGGGGAACACCATATATTTT.

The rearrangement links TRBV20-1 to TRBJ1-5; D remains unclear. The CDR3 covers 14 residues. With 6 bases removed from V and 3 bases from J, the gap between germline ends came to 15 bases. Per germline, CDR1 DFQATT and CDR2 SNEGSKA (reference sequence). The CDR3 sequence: CSAPLRGANQPQHF. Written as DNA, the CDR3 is TGCAGTGCACCCCTCCGGGGAGCCAATCAGCCCCAGCATTTT.

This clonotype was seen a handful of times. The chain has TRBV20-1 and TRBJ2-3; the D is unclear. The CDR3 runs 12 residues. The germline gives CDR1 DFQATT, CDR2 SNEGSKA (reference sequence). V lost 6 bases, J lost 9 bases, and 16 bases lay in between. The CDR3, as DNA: TGCAGTGCAGAGACGGTAGCCAAAACGCAGTATTTT. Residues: CSAETVAKTQYF.

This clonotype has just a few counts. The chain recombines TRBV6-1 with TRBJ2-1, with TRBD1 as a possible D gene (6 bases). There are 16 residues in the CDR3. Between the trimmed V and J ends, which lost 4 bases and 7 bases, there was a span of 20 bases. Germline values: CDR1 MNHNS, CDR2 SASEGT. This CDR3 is CASSVLGTQGGNEQFF. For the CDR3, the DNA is TGTGCCAGCAGTGTTCTAGGTACACAAGGGGGTAATGAGCAGTTCTTC.

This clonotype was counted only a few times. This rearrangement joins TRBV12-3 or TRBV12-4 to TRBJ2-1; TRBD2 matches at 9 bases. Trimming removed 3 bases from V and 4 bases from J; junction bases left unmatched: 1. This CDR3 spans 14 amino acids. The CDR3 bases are TGTGCCAGCAGTTTGCTAGCGGGGTACAATGAGCAGTTCTTC. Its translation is CASSLLAGYNEQFF.

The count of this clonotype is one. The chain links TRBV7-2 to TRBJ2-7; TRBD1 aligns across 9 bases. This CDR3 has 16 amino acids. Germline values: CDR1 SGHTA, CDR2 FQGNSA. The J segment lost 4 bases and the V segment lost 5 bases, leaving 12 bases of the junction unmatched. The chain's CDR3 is CASSPPGTGMAYEQYF. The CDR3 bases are TGTGCCAGCAGCCCTCCCGGGACAGGGATGGCGTACGAGCAGTACTTC.

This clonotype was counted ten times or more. CDR3 loop: CASRSGTAYEQYF. The CDR3 DNA is TGTGCCAGCCGATCCGGGACAGCTTACGAGCAGTACTTC. The rearrangement uses TRBV28 and TRBJ2-7; 7 bases align to TRBD1. The CDR3 is 13 residues long. V dropped 8 bases and J dropped 4; count of bases not matched to a gene: 8. CDR1 and CDR2 from the germline V gene are MDHEN and SYDVKM.

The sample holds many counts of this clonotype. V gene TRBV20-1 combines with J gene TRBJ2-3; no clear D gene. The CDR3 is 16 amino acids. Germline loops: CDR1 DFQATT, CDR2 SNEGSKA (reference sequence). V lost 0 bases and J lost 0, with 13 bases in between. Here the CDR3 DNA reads TGCAGTGCTAGAGATCTTAGAGGTTCTAGCACAGATACGCAGTATTTT. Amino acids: CSARDLRGSSTDTQYF.